These 26 T cell receptor beta chains were sequenced from one sample in a study of cytomegalovirus exposure and HLA in healthy donors. Both 60 Vbeta primers and 13 Jbeta primers went into the PCR. Generated by immunoSEQ multiplex PCR, the TCRdb table keeps only in-frame clones and is missing some. The sample features 100,000 to 150,000 clones, with over 1.5% in its top ten. Sequences were obtained from PBMCs. These receptors originate from a man aged 18 to 35 in good health and CMV-seronegative.

Regarding this clone: The junction differs from germline at one of its ends, possibly a read error. The chain recombines TRBV4-1 with TRBJ1-1; 8 nucleotides align to TRBD1. Germline V gene lookup returns CDR1 MGHRA and CDR2 YSYEKL. The CDR3 runs to 15 residues. The CDR3 bases are TGCGCCAGCGGCCAAGATCAGGGGGCGAACACTGAAGCTTTCTTT. It codes for CASGQDQGANTEAFF.

V is TRBV7-9 and J is TRBJ2-5; possibly TRBD2 for D (7 bases). The J call may not be correct, given that the DNA end is closer to TRBJ2-7. There are 15 residues in the CDR3. CDR1 is SEHNR, CDR2 FQNEAQ, per germline (reference sequence). The CDR3 DNA is TGTGCCAGCAGCTTAGGAGGGGGGGACACCTACGAGCAGTACTTC. Amino acids: CASSLGGGDTYEQYF.

The V gene is TRBV2, the J gene TRBJ1-2, with D possibly TRBD1 on 5 matching bases. Germline values: CDR1 SNHLY, CDR2 FYNNEI. This CDR3 region has 15 residues. The V and J ends lost 2 bases and 8 bases respectively, with 18 bases between them. The CDR3 DNA reads as TGTGCCAGCAGTGAAACCCCCTTAGGAGGGGACGGCTACACCTTC. It specifies CASSETPLGGDGYTF.

Regarding this clone: Germline and junction disagree at one end, which may indicate a read error. V gene TRBV11-3 combines with J gene TRBJ1-5; D is unresolved. The germline CDR1 and CDR2 sequences are SGHNT and YENEEA. This CDR3 has 15 residues. The CDR3 here is CEDVGPFWSNQPQHF. The CDR3 DNA sequence: TGCGAAGATGTGGGCCCTTTTTGGAGCAATCAGCCCCAGCATTTT. The complete variable domain, with remaining parts taken from reference TRBV11-3 and TRBJ1-5, reads EAGVVQSPRYKIIEKKQPVAFWCNPISGHNTLYWYLQNLGQGPELLIRYENEEAVDDSQLPKDRFSAERLKGVDSTLKIQPAELGDSAVYLCEDVGPFWSNQPQHFGDGTRLSIL.

The chain has TRBV6-1 and TRBJ2-1, with TRBD2 identical over 15 bases. Per germline, CDR1 MNHNS and CDR2 SASEGT. J gave up 8 bases and V 7 bases, and 6 bases lay outside the gene matches. This CDR3 comprises 15 residues. This CDR3 reads CASNDGLAGGDEQFF. The CDR3 coding sequence is TGTGCCAGCAACGACGGACTAGCGGGGGGGGATGAGCAGTTCTTC.

CDR3 protein: CASSQPPRGANEKLFF. The CDR3, as DNA: TGTGCCAGCAGCCAACCCCCCCGGGGGGCGAATGAAAAACTGTTTTTT. V usage is TRBV7-8 and J usage is TRBJ1-4, with D possibly being TRBD1 (6 bases). From germline, CDR1 is SGHVS and CDR2 FQNEAQ. The CDR3 is made up of 16 amino acids. The V gene lost 5 bases and the J gene lost 5 bases, with 18 bases spanning the gap.

This chain connects TRBV6-4 to TRBJ2-1; 12 positions agree with TRBD2. Germline V gene data show CDR1 as MRHNA and CDR2 as SNTAGT. The CDR3 runs to 16 residues. J lost 0 bases, V lost 10 bases, and 7 bases had no gene match. The CDR3 DNA follows: TGTGCCACCGGGACTAGCGGGCGGTCCTCCTACAATGAGCAGTTCTTC. The encoded protein is CATGTSGRSSYNEQFF.

The chain recombines TRBV10-3 with TRBJ2-7; 8 positions match TRBD1. Germline V lookup: CDR1 ENHRY, CDR2 SYGVKD. V shed 5 bases and J 3 bases; nucleotides not matched to a gene: 9. This CDR3 has 15 residues. CDR3 in DNA: TGTGCCATCAGTTTGAGGGACAGGACATTCTACGAGCAGTACTTC. Protein: CAISLRDRTFYEQYF.

V gene TRBV30 combines with J gene TRBJ1-5, with 7 bases aligning to TRBD1. After removal of 4 bases from V and 5 bases from J, the junction contained 2 bases not matched to a gene. The germline V gene has CDR1 GTSNPN and CDR2 SVGIG (reference sequence). The length of the CDR3 is 12 residues. The CDR3, as DNA: TGTGCCTGGAAAACAGGGGATCAGCCCCAGCATTTT. Translated: CAWKTGDQPQHF.

The chain couples TRBV5-6 to TRBJ2-7, with D uncertain. The germline V gene has CDR1 SGHDT and CDR2 YYEEEE. Deletions cut 6 bases from V and 2 bases from J, with 15 bases between. The CDR3 runs 14 residues. The CDR3: CASTPLVAPYEQYF. CDR3 sequence (DNA): TGTGCCAGCACCCCTTTGGTAGCCCCCTACGAGCAGTACTTC.

The rearrangement uses TRBV19 and TRBJ1-2; 9 nucleotides agree with TRBD1. Germline V gene lookup returns CDR1 LNHDA and CDR2 SQIVND (reference sequence). Trimming removed 4 bases from V and 4 bases from J; junction bases left unmatched: 7. This CDR3 has 15 residues. As DNA, the CDR3 is TGTGCCAGTAGTAGTCCCGGGACAGGGACCTATGGCTACACCTTC. Protein product: CASSSPGTGTYGYTF. Filled out from reference TRBV19 and TRBJ1-2, the complete variable domain reads DGGITQSPKYLFRKEGQNVTLSCEQNLNHDAMYWYRQDPGQGLRLIYYSQIVNDFQKGDIAEGYSVSREKKESFPLTVTSAQKNPTAFYLCASSSPGTGTYGYTFGSGTRLTVV.

The V and J genes are TRBV7-7 and TRBJ2-5; TRBD2 matches 13 bases. Germline V gene data show CDR1 as SSHAT and CDR2 as FNYEAQ (reference sequence). V lost 2 bases to trimming and J lost 4 bases; unmatched junction nucleotides: 7. This CDR3 has 17 residues. For the CDR3, the DNA is TGTGCCAGCAGCTTAACTAGCGGGGGGGCGATTGGAGAGACCCAGTACTTC. This translates into CASSLTSGGAIGETQYF.

The V gene is TRBV27, the J gene TRBJ2-6; TRBD2 might be the D (6 bases). Germline V gene data show CDR1 as MNHEY and CDR2 as SMNVEV (reference sequence). Trimming stripped 4 bases from V and 4 bases from J, with 11 bases between. The CDR3 consists of 15 residues. The CDR3 bases are TGTGCCAGCAGTTACTCGGGGGACGGGGCCAACGTCCTGACTTTC. Translation: CASSYSGDGANVLTF.

The J gene is TRBJ2-3, the V gene TRBV6-1; 10 bases are shared with TRBD1. CDR3 length: 14 residues. V dropped 7 bases and J dropped 5; count of bases not matched to a gene: 6. Germline-derived CDR1 and CDR2 are MNHNS and SASEGT. The CDR3 loop reads CASNYRDRGDTQYF. The CDR3 region has the DNA TGTGCCAGCAACTACCGGGACAGGGGAGATACGCAGTATTTT.

This chain's CDR3 is CASSLVLQGMLSGNTIYF. The CDR3 DNA sequence: TGTGCCAGCAGCTTAGTCCTTCAGGGGATGCTCTCTGGAAACACCATATATTTT. The chain joins TRBV7-2 to TRBJ1-3; D is perhaps TRBD1 (6 bases). This CDR3 has 18 residues. The V gene's germline CDR1 is SGHTA and CDR2 FQGNSA. V dropped 1 base and J dropped 0 bases, with 16 bases sitting between them. Combining the CDR3 with reference TRBV7-2 and TRBJ1-3 gives the whole variable domain GAGVSQSPSNKVTEKGKDVELRCDPISGHTALYWYRQSLGQGLEFLIYFQGNSAPDKSGLPSDRFSAERTGGSVSTLTIQRTQQEDSAVYLCASSLVLQGMLSGNTIYFGEGSWLTVV.

The rearrangement uses TRBV6-5 and TRBJ1-1; no firm D call. The CDR3 spans 13 residues. The germline V gene encodes CDR1 MNHEY and CDR2 SVGAGI. Trimming left V 10 bases short and J 1 base short, with 13 bases between. CDR3 in DNA: TGTGCCACCCATAATGAGAGGAACACTGAAGCTTTCTTT. It codes for CATHNERNTEAFF.

The chain couples TRBV5-6 to TRBJ1-5, with no clear D. The CDR3 spans 15 residues. V lost 1 base to trimming and J lost 2 bases, with 10 bases between them. Germline V gives CDR1 SGHDT, CDR2 YYEEEE. The CDR3 sequence is CASSLYGRGNQPQHF. The DNA of the CDR3 is TGTGCCAGCAGCTTGTACGGGAGGGGCAATCAGCCCCAGCATTTT.

The rearrangement joins TRBV7-8 to TRBJ2-1; 10 bases agree with TRBD2. This CDR3 has 15 amino acids. Germline CDR1 reads SGHVS; CDR2 reads FQNEAQ. With V trimmed by 7 bases and J by 6 bases, 9 bases remained unmatched. The CDR3 region is CASKKAGGFANEQFF. The CDR3 coding sequence is TGTGCCAGCAAGAAAGCGGGAGGGTTTGCCAATGAGCAGTTCTTC.

The rearrangement joins TRBV10-1 to TRBJ2-7, with D perhaps TRBD2 (5 bases). The CDR3 totals 13 residues. Looked up from germline, CDR1 is WNHNN and CDR2 is SYGVQD (reference sequence). Between the trimmed V and J ends, which lost 9 bases and 5 bases, there was a span of 17 bases. The CDR3 sequence is CARRTPRDHEQYF. The CDR3 coding sequence is TGCGCCAGAAGGACTCCGAGGGATCACGAGCAGTACTTC.

The chain combines TRBV9 with TRBJ1-5; 11 bases agree with TRBD1. V lost 3 bases to trimming and J lost 5 bases; unmatched junction nucleotides: 1. CDR3 length: 14 residues. Germline CDR1 and CDR2: SGDLS and YYNGEE. The CDR3 loop is CASSAGQGDQPQHF. For the CDR3, the DNA is TGTGCCAGCAGCGCGGGACAGGGGGATCAGCCCCAGCATTTT.

The chain is built from TRBV7-9 and TRBJ2-1; D is undetermined. V lost 5 bases and J 6 bases, leaving 8 bases between the germline ends. CDR1 SEHNR and CDR2 FQNEAQ come from the germline V gene (reference sequence). There are 12 residues in the CDR3. Here the CDR3 DNA reads TGTGCCAGCAGCACTCTCGCCAATGAGCAGTTCTTC. Translation gives CASSTLANEQFF. The whole variable domain, remainder taken from reference TRBV7-9 and TRBJ2-1, is DTGVSQNPRHKITKRGQNVTFRCDPISEHNRLYWYRQTLGQGPEFLTYFQNEAQLEKSRLLSDRFSAERPKGSFSTLEIQRTEQGDSAMYLCASSTLANEQFFGPGTRLTVL.

This rearrangement joins TRBV18 to TRBJ2-7; 8 positions agree with TRBD2. This CDR3 spans 14 amino acids. V shed 2 bases, J shed 1 base, and the junction held 1 base outside the gene matches. CDR1 is KGHSH, CDR2 LQKENI, per germline. CDR3 sequence: CASSPAGGSYEQYF. DNA for the CDR3: TGTGCCAGCTCACCAGCGGGGGGTTCCTACGAGCAGTACTTC.

The chain has TRBV7-8 and TRBJ1-2; possibly TRBD1 for D (5 bases). Trimming took off 0 bases at V and 8 bases at J, with 13 bases between the two ends. The length of the CDR3 is 14 residues. Germline V lookup: CDR1 SGHVS, CDR2 FQNEAQ. The CDR3 DNA reads TGTGCCAGCAGCTTAGCGTTAGGGGAATGGGGCTACACCTTC. It yields the protein CASSLALGEWGYTF.

With respect to this clone: Germline and junction disagree at one end, which may indicate a read error. J is TRBJ2-7 and V is TRBV2; 9 bases are shared with TRBD1. Germline V gene data show CDR1 as SNHLY and CDR2 as FYNNEI. There are 14 residues in the CDR3. In nucleotides, the CDR3 is TGTGCCAGCAGAGAAGGGACAGGGAACTACGAGCAGTACTTC. Protein sequence: CASREGTGNYEQYF.

The rearrangement links TRBV4-1 to TRBJ1-6; 7 nucleotides line up with TRBD1. The length of the CDR3 is 15 residues. Germline values: CDR1 MGHRA, CDR2 YSYEKL. V dropped 5 bases and J dropped 8; count of bases not matched to a gene: 9. Written as DNA, the CDR3 is TGCGCCAGCAGCGCCTTAACAGGGGAGTATTCACCCCTCCACTTT. Protein product: CASSALTGEYSPLHF.

The genes are TRBV5-1 and TRBJ2-5, with 11 bases that match TRBD2. V lost 3 bases to trimming and J lost 0 bases; unmatched junction nucleotides: 1. The germline CDR1 and CDR2 sequences are SGHRS and YFSETQ. The CDR3 sequence is 15 residues long. The CDR3 spells CASSWGLADQETQYF. In nucleotides, the CDR3 is TGCGCCAGCAGCTGGGGACTAGCGGACCAAGAGACCCAGTACTTC.